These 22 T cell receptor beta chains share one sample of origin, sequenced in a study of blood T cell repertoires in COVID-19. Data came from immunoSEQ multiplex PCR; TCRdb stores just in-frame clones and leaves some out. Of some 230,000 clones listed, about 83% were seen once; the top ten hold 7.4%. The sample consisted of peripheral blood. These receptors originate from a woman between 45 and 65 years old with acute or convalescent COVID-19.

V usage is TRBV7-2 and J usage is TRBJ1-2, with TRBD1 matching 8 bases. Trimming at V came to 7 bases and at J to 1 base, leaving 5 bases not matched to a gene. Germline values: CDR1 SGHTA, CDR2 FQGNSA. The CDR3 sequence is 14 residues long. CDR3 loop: CASNRQGFNYGYTF. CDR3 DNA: TGTGCCAGCAACCGACAGGGGTTTAACTATGGCTACACCTTC.

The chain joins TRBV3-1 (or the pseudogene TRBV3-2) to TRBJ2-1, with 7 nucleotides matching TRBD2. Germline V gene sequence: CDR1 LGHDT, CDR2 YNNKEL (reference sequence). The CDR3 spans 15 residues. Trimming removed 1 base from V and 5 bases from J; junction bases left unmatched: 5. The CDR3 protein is CASSQGGGTHNEQFF. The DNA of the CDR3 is TGTGCCAGCAGCCAAGGCGGGGGAACCCACAATGAGCAGTTCTTC.

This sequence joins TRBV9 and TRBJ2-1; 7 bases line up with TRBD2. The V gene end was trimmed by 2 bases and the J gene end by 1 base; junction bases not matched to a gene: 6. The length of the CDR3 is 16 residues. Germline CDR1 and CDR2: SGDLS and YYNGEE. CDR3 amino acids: CASSVRAGISYNEQFF. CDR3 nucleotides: TGTGCCAGCAGCGTGAGAGCGGGAATATCCTACAATGAGCAGTTCTTC.

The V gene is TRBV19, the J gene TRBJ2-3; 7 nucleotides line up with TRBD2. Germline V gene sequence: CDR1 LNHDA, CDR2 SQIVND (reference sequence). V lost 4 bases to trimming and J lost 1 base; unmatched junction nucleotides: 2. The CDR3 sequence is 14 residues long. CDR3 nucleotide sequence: TGTGCCAGTAGTAAGCTAGCGGGCACAGATACGCAGTATTTT. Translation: CASSKLAGTDTQYF.

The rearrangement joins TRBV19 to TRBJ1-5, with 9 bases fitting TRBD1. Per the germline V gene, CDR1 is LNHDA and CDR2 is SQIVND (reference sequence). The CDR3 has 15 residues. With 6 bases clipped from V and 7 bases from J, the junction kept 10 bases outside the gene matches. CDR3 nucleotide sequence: TGTGCCAGTAGAACAGGGGGCAATGTTCAACAGCCCCAGCATTTT. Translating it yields CASRTGGNVQQPQHF.

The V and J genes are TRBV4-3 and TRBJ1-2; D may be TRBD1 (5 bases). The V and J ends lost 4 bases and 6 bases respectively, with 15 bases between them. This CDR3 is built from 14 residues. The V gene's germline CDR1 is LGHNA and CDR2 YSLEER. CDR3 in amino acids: CASSLTGLHHGYTF. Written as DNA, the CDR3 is TGCGCCAGCAGCCTTACGGGACTCCATCATGGCTACACCTTC.

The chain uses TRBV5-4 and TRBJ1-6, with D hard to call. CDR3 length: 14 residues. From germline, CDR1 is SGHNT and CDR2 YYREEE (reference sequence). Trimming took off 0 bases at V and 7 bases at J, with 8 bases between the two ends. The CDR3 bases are TGTGCCAGCAGCTTGGAGTCGGGGAATTCACCCCTCCACTTT. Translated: CASSLESGNSPLHF. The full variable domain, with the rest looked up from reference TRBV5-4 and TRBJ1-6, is ETGVTQSPTHLIKTRGQQVTLRCSSQSGHNTVSWYQQALGQGPQFIFQYYREEENGRGNFPPRFSGLQFPNYSSELNVNALELDDSALYLCASSLESGNSPLHFGNGTRLTVT.

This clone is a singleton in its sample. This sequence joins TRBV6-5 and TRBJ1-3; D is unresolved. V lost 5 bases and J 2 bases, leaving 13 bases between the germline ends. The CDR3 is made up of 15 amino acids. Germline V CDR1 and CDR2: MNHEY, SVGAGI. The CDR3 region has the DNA TGTGCCAGCAGTATATCCCGGAGGGCTGGAAACACCATATATTTT. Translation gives CASSISRRAGNTIYF.

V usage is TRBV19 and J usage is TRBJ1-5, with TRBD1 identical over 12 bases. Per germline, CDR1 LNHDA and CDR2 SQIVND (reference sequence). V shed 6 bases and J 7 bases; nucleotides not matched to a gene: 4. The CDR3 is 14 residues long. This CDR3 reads CASRGQGAGQPQHF. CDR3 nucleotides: TGTGCCAGTAGGGGACAGGGGGCAGGGCAGCCCCAGCATTTT.

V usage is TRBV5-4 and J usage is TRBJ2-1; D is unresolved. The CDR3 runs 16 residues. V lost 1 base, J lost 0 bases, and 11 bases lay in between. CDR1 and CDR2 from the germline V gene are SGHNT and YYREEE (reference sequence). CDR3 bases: TGTGCCAGCAGCTTGTTGCGGATGAGCTCCTACAATGAGCAGTTCTTC. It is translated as CASSLLRMSSYNEQFF.

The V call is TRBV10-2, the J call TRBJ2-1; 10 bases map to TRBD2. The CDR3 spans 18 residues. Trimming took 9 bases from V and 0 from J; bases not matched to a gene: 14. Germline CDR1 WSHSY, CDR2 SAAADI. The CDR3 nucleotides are TGCGCCAGGACTACCCCGGGACTAGCGTTGAGCTCCTACAATGAGCAGTTCTTC. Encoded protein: CARTTPGLALSSYNEQFF.

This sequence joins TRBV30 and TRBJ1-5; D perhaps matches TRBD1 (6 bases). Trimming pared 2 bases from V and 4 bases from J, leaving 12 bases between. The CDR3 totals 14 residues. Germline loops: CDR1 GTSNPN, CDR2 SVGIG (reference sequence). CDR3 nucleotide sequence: TGTGCCTGGAGTAACGGACAGATTAATCAGCCCCAGCATTTT. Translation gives CAWSNGQINQPQHF.

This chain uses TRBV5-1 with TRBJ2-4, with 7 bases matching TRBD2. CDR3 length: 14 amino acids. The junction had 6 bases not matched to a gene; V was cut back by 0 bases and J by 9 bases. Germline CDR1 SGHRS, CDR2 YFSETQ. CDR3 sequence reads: CASSLAAGDLIQYF. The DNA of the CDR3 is TGCGCCAGCAGCTTGGCGGCGGGGGACCTCATTCAGTACTTC. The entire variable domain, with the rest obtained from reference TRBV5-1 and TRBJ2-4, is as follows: KAGVTQTPRYLIKTRGQQVTLSCSPISGHRSVSWYQQTPGQGLQFLFEYFSETQRNKGNFPGRFSGRQFSNSRSEMNVSTLELGDSALYLCASSLAAGDLIQYFGAGTRLSVL.

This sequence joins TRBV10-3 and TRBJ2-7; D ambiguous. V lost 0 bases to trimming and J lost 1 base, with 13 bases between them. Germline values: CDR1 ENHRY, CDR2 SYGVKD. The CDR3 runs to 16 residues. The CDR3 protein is CAISESVAGKSYEQYF. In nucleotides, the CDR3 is TGTGCCATCAGTGAGTCAGTCGCAGGCAAGTCCTACGAGCAGTACTTC.

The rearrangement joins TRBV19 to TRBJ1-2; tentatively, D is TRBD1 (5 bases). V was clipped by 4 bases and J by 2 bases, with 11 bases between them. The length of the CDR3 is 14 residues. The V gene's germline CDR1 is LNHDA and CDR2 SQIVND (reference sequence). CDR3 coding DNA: TGTGCCAGTAGTACTCCGACAGAAAACTATGGCTACACCTTC. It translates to CASSTPTENYGYTF.

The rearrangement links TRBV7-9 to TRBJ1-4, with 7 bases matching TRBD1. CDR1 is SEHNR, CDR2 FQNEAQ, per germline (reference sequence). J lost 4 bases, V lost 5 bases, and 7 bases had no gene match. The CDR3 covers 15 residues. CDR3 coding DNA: TGTGCCAGCAGCCCACAGGGGAAGAGTAATGAAAAACTGTTTTTT. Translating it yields CASSPQGKSNEKLFF.

DNA for the CDR3: TGTGCCAGCAGCTTAGGTGGGAGCATAGGGGAGCAGTACTTC. Translating gives CASSLGGSIGEQYF. The V call is TRBV7-2, the J call TRBJ2-7; D may be TRBD2 (5 bases). The CDR3 is made up of 14 amino acids. The germline V and J ends were trimmed by 1 base and 7 bases, with 14 bases remaining between them. CDR1 is SGHTA, CDR2 FQGNSA, per germline. The full variable domain, its missing parts supplied by reference TRBV7-2 and TRBJ2-7, is GAGVSQSPSNKVTEKGKDVELRCDPISGHTALYWYRQSLGQGLEFLIYFQGNSAPDKSGLPSDRFSAERTGGSVSTLTIQRTQQEDSAVYLCASSLGGSIGEQYFGPGTRLTVT.

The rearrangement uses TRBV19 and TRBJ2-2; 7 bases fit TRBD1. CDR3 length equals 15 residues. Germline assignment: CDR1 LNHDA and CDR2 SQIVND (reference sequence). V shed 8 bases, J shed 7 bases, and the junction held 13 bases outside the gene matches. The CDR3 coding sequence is TGTGCCAGTGGATGGACAGGAACCGTGCGCGGGGAGCTGTTTTTT. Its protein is CASGWTGTVRGELFF.

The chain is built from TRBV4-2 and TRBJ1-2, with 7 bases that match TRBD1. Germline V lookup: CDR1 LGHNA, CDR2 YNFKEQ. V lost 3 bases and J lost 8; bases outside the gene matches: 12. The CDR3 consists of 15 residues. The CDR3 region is CASSHTQTGRQGYTF. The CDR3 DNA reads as TGTGCCAGCAGCCACACACAGACAGGGCGTCAGGGCTACACCTTC.

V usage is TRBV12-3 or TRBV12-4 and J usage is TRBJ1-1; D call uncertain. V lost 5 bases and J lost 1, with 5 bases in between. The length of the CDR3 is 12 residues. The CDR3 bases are TGTGCCAGCAGTAGACAGAACACTGAAGCTTTCTTT. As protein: CASSRQNTEAFF.

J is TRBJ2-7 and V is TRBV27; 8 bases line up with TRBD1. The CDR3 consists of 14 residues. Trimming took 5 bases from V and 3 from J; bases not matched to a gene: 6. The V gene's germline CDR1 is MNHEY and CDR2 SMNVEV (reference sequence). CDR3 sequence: CASSRSGQGYEQYF. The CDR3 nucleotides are TGTGCCAGCAGTAGATCCGGACAGGGCTACGAGCAGTACTTC.

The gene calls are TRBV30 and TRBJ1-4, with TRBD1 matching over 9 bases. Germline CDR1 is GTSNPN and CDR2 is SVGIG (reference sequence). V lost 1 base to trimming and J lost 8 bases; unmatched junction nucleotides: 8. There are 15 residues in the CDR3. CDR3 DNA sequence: TGTGCCTGGAGTGCACAGGGGGCTATGGAGGAAAAACTGTTTTTT. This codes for CAWSAQGAMEEKLFF.